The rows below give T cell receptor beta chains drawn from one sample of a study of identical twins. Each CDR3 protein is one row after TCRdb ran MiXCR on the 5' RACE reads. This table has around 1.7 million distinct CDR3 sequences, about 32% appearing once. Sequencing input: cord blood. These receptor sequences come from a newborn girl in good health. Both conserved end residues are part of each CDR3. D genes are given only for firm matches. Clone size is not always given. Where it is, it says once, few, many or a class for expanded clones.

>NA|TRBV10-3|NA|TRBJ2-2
TGTGCCATCAGTGATGAGTTTCGGGGCCAGAACACCGGGGAGCTGTTTTTT
CAISDEFRGQNTGELFF
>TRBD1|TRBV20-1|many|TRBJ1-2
TGCAGTGCTGACAGGGGGGGCTACACCTTC
CSADRGGYTF
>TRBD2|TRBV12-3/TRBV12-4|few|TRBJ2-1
TGTGCCAGCAGGGAAGGGGGACTAGCGGGAGCCGGAGAGCAGTTCTTC
CASREGGLAGAGEQFF
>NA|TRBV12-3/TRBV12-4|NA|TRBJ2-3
TGTGCCAGCAGTCCCCGGGACCCCAAGCGCACAGATACGCAGTATTTT
CASSPRDPKRTDTQYF
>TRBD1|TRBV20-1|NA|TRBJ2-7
TGCAGTGCTAGGGATACCGGACAGGGACCCTACGAGCAGTACTTC
CSARDTGQGPYEQYF
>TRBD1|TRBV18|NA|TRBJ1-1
TGTGCCAGCTCACCTCGGGACAGGGCGACTGAAGCTTTCTTT
CASSPRDRATEAFF
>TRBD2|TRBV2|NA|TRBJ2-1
TGTGCCAGCAGCCTCACCGGGGGGTCCTACAGTGAGCAGTTCTTC
CASSLTGGSYSEQFF
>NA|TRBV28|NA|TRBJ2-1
TGTGCCAGCAGTTTACAGCGGGCCGAGGGACCCTACAATGAGCAGTTCTTC
CASSLQRAEGPYNEQFF
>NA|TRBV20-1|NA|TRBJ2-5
TGCAGTGCTAGAGGACGGGACCAAGAGACCCAGTACTTC
CSARGRDQETQYF
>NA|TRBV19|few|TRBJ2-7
TGTGCCAGTAGTAGGGACTTCTCTGCCTACGAGCAGTACTTC
CASSRDFSAYEQYF
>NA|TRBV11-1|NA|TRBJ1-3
TGTGCCAGCAGCTCCTTCGCGGGGGCAGGCGCCCGGACTCGCTCTGGAAACACCATATATTTT
CASSSFAGAGARTRSGNTIYF
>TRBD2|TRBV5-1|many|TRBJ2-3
TGCGCCAGCAGCTTGATCGCGCTAGCGGGGTTGGATACGCAGTATTTT
CASSLIALAGLDTQYF
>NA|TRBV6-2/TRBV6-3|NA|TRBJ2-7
TGTGCCAGCAGTTACGGGGTAAATCCCACCTACAATGAGCAGTACTTC
CASSYGVNPTYNEQYF
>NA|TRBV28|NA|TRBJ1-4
TGTGCCAGCAGTCCCTCCCTTCCTTCGGGCGGAGGGAATGAAAAACTGTTTTTT
CASSPSLPSGGGNEKLFF
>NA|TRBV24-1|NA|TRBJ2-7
TGTGCCACCAGTGACCTACAGGAGCCGGGCGAGCAGTACTTC
CATSDLQEPGEQYF
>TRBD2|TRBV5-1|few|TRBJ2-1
TGCGCCAGCAGCTTGGGACTAGCGGGGATTCGGGAGCAGTTCTTC
CASSLGLAGIREQFF
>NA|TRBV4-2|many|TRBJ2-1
TGTGCCAGCAGAGGTGACAATGAGCAGTTCTTC
CASRGDNEQFF